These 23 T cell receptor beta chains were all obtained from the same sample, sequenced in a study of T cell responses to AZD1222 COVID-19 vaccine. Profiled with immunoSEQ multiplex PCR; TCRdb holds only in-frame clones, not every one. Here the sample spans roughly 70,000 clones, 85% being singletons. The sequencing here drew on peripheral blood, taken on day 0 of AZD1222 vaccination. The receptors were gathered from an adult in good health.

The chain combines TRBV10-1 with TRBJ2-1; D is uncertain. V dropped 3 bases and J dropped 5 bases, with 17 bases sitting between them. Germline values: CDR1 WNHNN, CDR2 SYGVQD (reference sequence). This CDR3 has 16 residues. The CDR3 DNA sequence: TGCGCCAGCAGTGATAGGACCGGCGGTCCCCACAATGAGCAGTTCTTC. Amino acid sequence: CASSDRTGGPHNEQFF.

The CDR3 DNA reads as TGCGCCAGCAGCCTAATAACAGGGATGGGCACAGATACGCAGTATTTT. This translates into CASSLITGMGTDTQYF. This chain connects TRBV5-1 to TRBJ2-3, with D perhaps TRBD1 (6 bases). Germline CDR1 SGHRS, CDR2 YFSETQ. There are 16 residues in the CDR3. The V end was cut by 4 bases, the J end by 1 base, with 16 bases between.

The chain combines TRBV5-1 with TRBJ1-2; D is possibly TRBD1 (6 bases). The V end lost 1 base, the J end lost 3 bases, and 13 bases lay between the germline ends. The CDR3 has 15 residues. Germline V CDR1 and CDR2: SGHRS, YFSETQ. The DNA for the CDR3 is TGCGCCAGCAGCTTGTTTGGACAGCGGGACTATGGCTACACCTTC. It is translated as CASSLFGQRDYGYTF. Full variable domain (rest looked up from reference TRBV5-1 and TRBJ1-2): KAGVTQTPRYLIKTRGQQVTLSCSPISGHRSVSWYQQTPGQGLQFLFEYFSETQRNKGNFPGRFSGRQFSNSRSEMNVSTLELGDSALYLCASSLFGQRDYGYTFGSGTRLTVV.

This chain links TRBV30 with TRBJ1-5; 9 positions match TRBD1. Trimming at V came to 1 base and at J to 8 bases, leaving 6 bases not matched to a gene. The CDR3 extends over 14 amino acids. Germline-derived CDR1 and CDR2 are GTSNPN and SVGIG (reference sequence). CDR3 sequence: CAWSGSGTGKPQHF. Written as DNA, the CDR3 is TGTGCCTGGAGTGGATCCGGGACAGGGAAGCCCCAGCATTTT.

The CDR3 here is CASSVDRVAGYTF. CDR3 sequence (DNA): TGCGCCAGCAGCGTTGACAGGGTGGCTGGCTACACCTTC. The V gene is TRBV5-1, the J gene TRBJ1-2, with TRBD1 identical over 7 bases. V lost 4 bases to trimming and J lost 7 bases; unmatched junction nucleotides: 7. Germline CDR1 is SGHRS and CDR2 is YFSETQ. CDR3 length: 13 amino acids.

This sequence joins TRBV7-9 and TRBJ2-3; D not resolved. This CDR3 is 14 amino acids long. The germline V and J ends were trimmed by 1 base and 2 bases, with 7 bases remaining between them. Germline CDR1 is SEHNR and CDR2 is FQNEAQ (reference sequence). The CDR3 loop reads CASSLEGSTDTQYF. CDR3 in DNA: TGTGCCAGCAGCTTAGAAGGTTCCACAGATACGCAGTATTTT.

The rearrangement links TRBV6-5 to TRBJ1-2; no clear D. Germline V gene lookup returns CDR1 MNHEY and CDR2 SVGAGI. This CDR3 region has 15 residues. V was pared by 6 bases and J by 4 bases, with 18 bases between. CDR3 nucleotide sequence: TGTGCCAGCAGCCACGCTCCTAGCGGGTTCTATGGCTACACCTTC. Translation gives CASSHAPSGFYGYTF.

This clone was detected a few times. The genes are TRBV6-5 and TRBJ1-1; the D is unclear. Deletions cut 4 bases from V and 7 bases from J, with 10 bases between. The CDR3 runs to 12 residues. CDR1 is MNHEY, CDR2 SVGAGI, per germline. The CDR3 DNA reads TGTGCCAGCAGTTCCACGAGAGATGAAGCTTTCTTT. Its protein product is CASSSTRDEAFF.

This CDR3 reads CAISVGQGLYEQYF. CDR3 nucleotides: TGTGCCATCAGTGTGGGACAGGGTTTGTACGAGCAGTACTTC. The chain carries TRBV10-3 and TRBJ2-7, with TRBD1 matching over 9 bases. CDR1 and CDR2 from the germline V gene are ENHRY and SYGVKD. J gave up 4 bases and V 4 bases, and 5 bases lay outside the gene matches. The CDR3 runs 14 residues.

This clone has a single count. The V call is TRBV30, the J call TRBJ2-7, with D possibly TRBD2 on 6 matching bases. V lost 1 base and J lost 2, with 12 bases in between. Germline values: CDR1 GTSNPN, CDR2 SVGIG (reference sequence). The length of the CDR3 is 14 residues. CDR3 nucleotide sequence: TGTGCCTGGAGTGAAATCCCGGGAGCCTACGAGCAGTACTTC. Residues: CAWSEIPGAYEQYF.

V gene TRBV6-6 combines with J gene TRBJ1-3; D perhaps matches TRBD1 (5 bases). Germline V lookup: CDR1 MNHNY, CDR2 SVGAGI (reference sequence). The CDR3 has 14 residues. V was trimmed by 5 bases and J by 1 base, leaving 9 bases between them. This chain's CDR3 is CASSRSGSGNTIYF. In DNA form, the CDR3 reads TGTGCCAGCAGTCGATCAGGGTCTGGAAACACCATATATTTT.

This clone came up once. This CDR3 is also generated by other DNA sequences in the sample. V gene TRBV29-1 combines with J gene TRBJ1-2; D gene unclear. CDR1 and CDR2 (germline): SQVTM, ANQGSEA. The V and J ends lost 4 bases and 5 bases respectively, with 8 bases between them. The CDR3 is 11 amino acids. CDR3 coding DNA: TGCAGCGTTGGTCAAATATATGGCTACACCTTC. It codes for CSVGQIYGYTF.

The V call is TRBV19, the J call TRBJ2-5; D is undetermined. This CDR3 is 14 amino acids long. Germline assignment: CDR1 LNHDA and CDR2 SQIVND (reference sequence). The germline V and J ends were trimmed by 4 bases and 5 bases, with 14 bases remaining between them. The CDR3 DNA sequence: TGTGCCAGTAGTACTCGACGCGATCGGGAGACCCAGTACTTC. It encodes CASSTRRDRETQYF.

CDR3 nucleotides: TGTGCCAGTAGCATCACGACAGGGGCCGGGAGCAATCAGCCCCAGCATTTT. The encoded protein is CASSITTGAGSNQPQHF. This chain links TRBV19 with TRBJ1-5, with 8 bases aligning to TRBD1. CDR1 LNHDA and CDR2 SQIVND come from the germline V gene (reference sequence). The CDR3 consists of 17 residues. Trimming took 6 bases from V and 1 from J; bases not matched to a gene: 11.

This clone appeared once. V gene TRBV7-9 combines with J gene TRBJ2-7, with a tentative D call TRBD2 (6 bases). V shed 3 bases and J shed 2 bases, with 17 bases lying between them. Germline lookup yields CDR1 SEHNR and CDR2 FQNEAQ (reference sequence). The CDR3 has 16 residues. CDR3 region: CASSLLGDFGPYEQYF. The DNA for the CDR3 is TGTGCCAGCAGCTTGCTCGGGGACTTTGGGCCCTACGAGCAGTACTTC.

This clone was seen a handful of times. This chain's CDR3 is CASSSGLAEETQYF. The CDR3 region has the DNA TGCGCCAGCAGCTCGGGACTAGCTGAAGAGACCCAGTACTTC. The chain employs TRBV5-1 and TRBJ2-5; the match to TRBD2 covers 9 bases. Germline-derived CDR1 and CDR2 are SGHRS and YFSETQ. The CDR3 loop spans 14 amino acids. V trimming: 3 bases; J trimming: 3 bases; junction bases outside the gene matches: 3.

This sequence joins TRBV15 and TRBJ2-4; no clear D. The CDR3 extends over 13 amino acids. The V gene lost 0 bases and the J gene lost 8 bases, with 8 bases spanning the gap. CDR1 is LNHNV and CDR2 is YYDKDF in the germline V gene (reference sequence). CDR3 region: CATSRDLRDIQYF. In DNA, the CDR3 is TGTGCCACCAGCAGAGATCTACGGGACATTCAGTACTTC.

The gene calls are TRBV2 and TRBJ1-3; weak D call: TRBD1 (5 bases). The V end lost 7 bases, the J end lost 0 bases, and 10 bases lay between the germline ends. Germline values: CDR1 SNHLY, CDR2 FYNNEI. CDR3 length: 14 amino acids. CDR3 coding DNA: TGTGCCAGCACGACAGCCTACTCTGGAAACACCATATATTTT. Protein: CASTTAYSGNTIYF.

The CDR3 coding sequence is TGCAGCGTTGAAAAGACAGCTATGAACACTGAAGCTTTCTTT. Translating it yields CSVEKTAMNTEAFF. V and J are TRBV29-1 and TRBJ1-1; D may be TRBD1 (5 bases). The germline gives CDR1 SQVTM, CDR2 ANQGSEA. V lost 2 bases and J lost 0, with 10 bases in between. CDR3 length equals 14 residues.

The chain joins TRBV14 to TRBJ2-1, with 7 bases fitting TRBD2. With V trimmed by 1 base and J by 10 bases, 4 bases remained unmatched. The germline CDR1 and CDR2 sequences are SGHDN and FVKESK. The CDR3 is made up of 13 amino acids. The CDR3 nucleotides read TGTGCCAGCAGCCAAGTCTCCGGGGGGGAGCAGTTCTTC. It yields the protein CASSQVSGGEQFF.

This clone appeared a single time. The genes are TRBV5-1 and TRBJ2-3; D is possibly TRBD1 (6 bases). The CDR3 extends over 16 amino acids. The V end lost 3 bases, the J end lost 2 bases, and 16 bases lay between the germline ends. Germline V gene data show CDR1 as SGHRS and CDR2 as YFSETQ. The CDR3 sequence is CASSSTGLITTDTQYF. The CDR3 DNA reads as TGCGCCAGCAGCTCGACAGGCTTAATCACCACAGATACGCAGTATTTT.

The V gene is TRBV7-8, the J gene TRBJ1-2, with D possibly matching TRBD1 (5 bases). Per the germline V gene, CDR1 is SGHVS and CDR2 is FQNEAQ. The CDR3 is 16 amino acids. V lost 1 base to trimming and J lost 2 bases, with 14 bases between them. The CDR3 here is CASSLDGQGVNYGYTF. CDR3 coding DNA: TGTGCCAGCAGCTTAGACGGCCAGGGTGTAAACTATGGCTACACCTTC.

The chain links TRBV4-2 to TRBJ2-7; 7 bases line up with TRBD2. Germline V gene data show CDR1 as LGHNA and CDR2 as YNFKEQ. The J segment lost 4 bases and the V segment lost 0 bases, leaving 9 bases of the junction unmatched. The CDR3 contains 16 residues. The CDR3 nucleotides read TGTGCCAGCAGCCAAGAGCGAGCGGGAACCCTATACGAGCAGTACTTC. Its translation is CASSQERAGTLYEQYF.